The entry below gives a single T cell receptor (beta chain) sequence along with its context. The antigen is unknown. This specimen belongs to a study of OX40 agonist ivuxolimab in advanced cancers. Study context: Prior anti-PD-1, anti-PD-L1 or anti-CTLA-4 therapy did not bar entry, and about 40% had some. Three patients got partial responses; one had hepatocellular carcinoma and two had cutaneous melanoma. General study points: At 0.1 to 3.0 mg/kg and by week 6, clonal expansion occurred in CD4+ and CD8+ blood T cells.

Autoimmune disease history or systemic immunosuppression was exclusionary. Sequencing was performed with immunoSEQ multiplex PCR; in TCRdb, only in-frame clones are kept and a portion is missing. The data hold 60,000 to 95,000 clones, with about 85% observed a single time. The CDR3 length is 15 residues. Germline CDR1 reads KGHSH; CDR2 reads LQKENI. Trimming removed 3 bases from V and 8 bases from J; junction bases left unmatched: 8. This specimen was CD4+ or CD8+ T cells sorted from blood, taken in a trial of the OX40 agonist ivuxolimab. The chain uses TRBV18 and TRBJ2-1, with 9 positions matching TRBD2. The sequence came from an adult with an advanced solid tumor such as melanoma, head and neck, liver or kidney cancer. The CDR3: CASSPSLAGRDEQFF. DNA of the CDR3: TGTGCCAGCTCACCTTCTCTAGCGGGGAGGGATGAGCAGTTCTTC.